The 10 T cell receptor beta chains presented below share a single source sample, sequenced in a study of cytomegalovirus exposure and HLA in healthy donors. The primer mix had 60 Vbeta and 13 Jbeta primers. Measured with immunoSEQ multiplex PCR; TCRdb has only the in-frame clones, and not every one. The sample yields about 46,000 clones, of which the top ten take up about 1.2%. The sequenced material came from PBMCs. Receptors were obtained from a woman between 35 and 50 years old in good health and CMV-seronegative.

CDR3 DNA: TGTGCCTGTTCCAGGACAGGGGGCTACACTGAAGCTTTCTTT. It translates to CACSRTGGYTEAFF. V usage is TRBV30 and J usage is TRBJ1-1, with 11 positions matching TRBD1. With V trimmed by 6 bases and J by 3 bases, 6 bases remained unmatched. Per the germline V gene, CDR1 is GTSNPN and CDR2 is SVGIG (reference sequence). This CDR3 has 14 amino acids.

The V gene is TRBV14, the J gene TRBJ2-5; D not certain. CDR3 length: 12 amino acids. Trimming removed 4 bases at V and 4 bases at J, with 7 bases between. Germline V gene sequence: CDR1 SGHDN, CDR2 FVKESK. The CDR3 sequence: CASSPPGETQYF. The CDR3 DNA reads TGTGCCAGCAGCCCCCCGGGAGAGACCCAGTACTTC.

V and J are TRBV5-1 and TRBJ2-5; the D gene is possibly TRBD2 (6 bases). Germline V lookup: CDR1 SGHRS, CDR2 YFSETQ. The CDR3 has 14 amino acids. V lost 1 base and J 3 bases, leaving 10 bases between the germline ends. As DNA, the CDR3 is TGCGCCAGCAGCTTGCTCTCGGGGGAAGAGACCCAGTACTTC. Amino acids: CASSLLSGEETQYF.

The CDR3 coding sequence is TGTGCCAGCAGCCGGACAGGGATTAACTATGGCTACACCTTC. This codes for CASSRTGINYGYTF. This chain connects TRBV7-2 to TRBJ1-2, with 8 positions matching TRBD1. The V gene end was trimmed by 5 bases and the J gene end by 1 base; junction bases not matched to a gene: 3. CDR1 and CDR2 from the germline V gene are SGHTA and FQGNSA. This CDR3 contains 14 residues. Combining the CDR3 with reference TRBV7-2 and TRBJ1-2 gives the whole variable domain GAGVSQSPSNKVTEKGKDVELRCDPISGHTALYWYRQSLGQGLEFLIYFQGNSAPDKSGLPSDRFSAERTGGSVSTLTIQRTQQEDSAVYLCASSRTGINYGYTFGSGTRLTVV.

V is TRBV5-4 and J is TRBJ2-7, with TRBD2 matching 7 bases. The germline V gene encodes CDR1 SGHNT and CDR2 YYREEE (reference sequence). V trimming: 3 bases; J trimming: 2 bases; junction bases outside the gene matches: 14. The CDR3 runs 17 residues. CDR3 nucleotide sequence: TGTGCCAGCAGCTCCTCTGTAGGAGCGGGGATAACCTACGAGCAGTACTTC. It codes for CASSSSVGAGITYEQYF.

The CDR3 reads CASKYIPRNEKLFF. As DNA, the CDR3 is TGTGCCAGCAAGTACATCCCGAGGAACGAAAAACTGTTTTTT. This chain connects TRBV6-1 to TRBJ1-4; D unclear. V lost 7 bases and J lost 8, with 17 bases in between. The CDR3 runs to 14 residues. From germline, CDR1 is MNHNS and CDR2 SASEGT.

V is TRBV27 and J is TRBJ2-7; 12 bases agree with TRBD1. Losses at the gene ends were 0 bases for V and 6 bases for J; bases not matched to a gene: 3. The CDR3 consists of 15 residues. Germline-derived CDR1 and CDR2 are MNHEY and SMNVEV (reference sequence). The CDR3 nucleotides are TGTGCCAGCAGTTTATCGGGACAGGGGGCGTCCGAGCAGTACTTC. Protein sequence: CASSLSGQGASEQYF.

This chain links TRBV4-3 with TRBJ1-2; D not resolved. CDR1 is LGHNA and CDR2 is YSLEER in the germline V gene. Trimming removed 4 bases from V and 5 bases from J, with 11 bases in between. CDR3 length: 13 residues. The CDR3 spells CASSPAVSYGYTF. The CDR3 DNA is TGCGCCAGCAGCCCTGCCGTCAGTTATGGCTACACCTTC.

The gene calls are TRBV7-2 and TRBJ1-3, with D unresolved. Germline V gene lookup returns CDR1 SGHTA and CDR2 FQGNSA. The CDR3 is 15 residues long. Trimming left V 1 base short and J 4 bases short, with 11 bases between. CDR3 bases: TGTGCCAGCAGCTTAGTTCTGTCGTCCGGAAACACCATATATTTT. Translation gives CASSLVLSSGNTIYF.

The J gene is TRBJ2-1, the V gene TRBV28; 9 bases are shared with TRBD2. J lost 7 bases, V lost 6 bases, and 10 bases had no gene match. The CDR3 runs to 15 residues. CDR1 and CDR2 from the germline V gene are MDHEN and SYDVKM. The CDR3, as DNA: TGTGCCAGCAGCCTAATAGCTAGCGGGGTAAATGAGCAGTTCTTC. Translating gives CASSLIASGVNEQFF. The variable domain in full, completed from reference TRBV28 and TRBJ2-1, reads DVKVTQSSRYLVKRTGEKVFLECVQDMDHENMFWYRQDPGLGLRLIYFSYDVKMKEKGDIPEGYSVSREKKERFSLILESASTNQTSMYLCASSLIASGVNEQFFGPGTRLTVL.